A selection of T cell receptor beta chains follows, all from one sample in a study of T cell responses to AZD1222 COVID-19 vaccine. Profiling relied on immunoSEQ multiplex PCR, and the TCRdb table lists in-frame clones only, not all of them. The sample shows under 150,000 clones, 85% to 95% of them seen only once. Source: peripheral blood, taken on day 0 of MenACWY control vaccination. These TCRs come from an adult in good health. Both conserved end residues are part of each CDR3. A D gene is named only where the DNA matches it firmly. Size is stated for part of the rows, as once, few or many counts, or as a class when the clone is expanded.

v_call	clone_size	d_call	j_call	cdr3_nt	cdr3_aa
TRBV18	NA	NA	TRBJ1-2	TGTGCCAGCTCACCACTTGGGAACAGTAACTATGGCTACACCTTC	CASSPLGNSNYGYTF
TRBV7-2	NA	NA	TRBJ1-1	TGTGCCAGCAGCCGTTCCCTTAGACAGGAAGCTTTCTTT	CASSRSLRQEAFF
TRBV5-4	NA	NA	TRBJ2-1	TGTGCCAGCAGCTCGGGCCCCGCGGGAAGCTCCTACAATGAGCAGTTCTTC	CASSSGPAGSSYNEQFF
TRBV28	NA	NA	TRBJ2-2	TGTGCCAGCAGTTTTTCGCCGGCACAGGGGGGGTCCGGGGAGCTGTTTTTT	CASSFSPAQGGSGELFF
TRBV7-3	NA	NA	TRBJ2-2	TGTGCCAGCAGCTTAACGCCCACCGGGGAGCTGTTTTTT	CASSLTPTGELFF
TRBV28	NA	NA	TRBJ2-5	TGTGCCAGCACTTCTAGGGGGGGTCGGGGGACCCAGTACTTC	CASTSRGGRGTQYF
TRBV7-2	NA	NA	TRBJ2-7	TGTGCCAGCAGCCCCGGGAGTGGGCGGACTTCCTACGAGCAGTACTTC	CASSPGSGRTSYEQYF
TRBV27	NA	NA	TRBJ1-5	TGTGCCAGCAGCCCGGGGAGCAATCAGCCCCAGCATTTT	CASSPGSNQPQHF
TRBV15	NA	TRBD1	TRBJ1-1	TGTGCCACCAGCCGACGGACAGGGGAGAACACTGAAGCTTTCTTT	CATSRRTGENTEAFF
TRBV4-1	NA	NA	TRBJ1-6	TGCGCCAGCAGCCAAGACAGCTCCTATAATTCACCCCTCCACTTT	CASSQDSSYNSPLHF
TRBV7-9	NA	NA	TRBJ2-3	TGTGCCAGCAGCCGAAGCAACCACCTCACAGATACGCAGTATTTT	CASSRSNHLTDTQYF
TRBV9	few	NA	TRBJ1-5	TGTGCCAGCAGCGTAGACGGCGCGAATCAGCCCCAGCATTTT	CASSVDGANQPQHF
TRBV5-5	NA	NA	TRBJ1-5	TGTGCCAGCAGCTTACAGTCAAATCAGCCCCAGCATTTT	CASSLQSNQPQHF
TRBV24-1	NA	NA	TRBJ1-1	TGTGCCACCAGTTTCGGATTGAACACTGAAGCTTTCTTT	CATSFGLNTEAFF
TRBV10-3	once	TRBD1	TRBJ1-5	TGTGCCATCAGTGAGCAGGGGGGAACTCAGCCCCAGCATTTT	CAISEQGGTQPQHF
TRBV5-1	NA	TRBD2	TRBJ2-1	TGCGCCAGCAGCCTCACTAGCGGGGGGTACAATGAGCAGTTCTTC	CASSLTSGGYNEQFF
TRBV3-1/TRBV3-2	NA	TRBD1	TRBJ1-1	TGTGCCAGCAGCCAACCTACAGGGGACACTGAAGCTTTCTTT	CASSQPTGDTEAFF
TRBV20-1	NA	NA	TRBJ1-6	TGCAGTGCTAGTCGGCAGGCCTACTCCTATAATTCACCCCTCCACTTT	CSASRQAYSYNSPLHF
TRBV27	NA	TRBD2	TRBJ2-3	TGTGCCAGCACCGAACTAGCGGGAGATCCAGATACGCAGTATTTT	CASTELAGDPDTQYF
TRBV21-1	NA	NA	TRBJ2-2	TGTGCCCCAAGCGGCGCGGGGAACACCGGGGAGCTGTTTTTT	CAPSGAGNTGELFF
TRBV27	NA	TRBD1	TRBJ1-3	TGTGCCAGCAGCTCCGGGACAGCACGAAACACCATATATTTT	CASSSGTARNTIYF
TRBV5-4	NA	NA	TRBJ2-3	TGTGCCAGCAGCGCCAGGGACCTTGCGCAGTATTTT	CASSARDLAQYF
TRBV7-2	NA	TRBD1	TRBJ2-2	TGTGCCAGCAGCACCCGACAGGGCGCACGGGAGCTGTTTTTT	CASSTRQGARELFF
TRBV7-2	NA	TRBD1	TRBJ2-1	TGTGCCAGCAGCCCCCCAGGGACAGCCAACAATGAGCAGTTCTTC	CASSPPGTANNEQFF
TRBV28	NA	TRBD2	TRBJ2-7	TGTGCCAGCAGCCCGTTAGCGGGAGGTAGCTACGAGCAGTACTTC	CASSPLAGGSYEQYF
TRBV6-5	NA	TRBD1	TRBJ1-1	TGTGCCAGCAGTAGCACAGGGGGCACTGAAGCTTTCTTT	CASSSTGGTEAFF
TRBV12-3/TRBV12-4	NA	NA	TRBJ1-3	TGTGCCAGCAGTTTTAACAGTAGAAACACCATATATTTT	CASSFNSRNTIYF
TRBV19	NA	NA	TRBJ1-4	TGTGCCAGTAGCGAGCAGGAAAAACTGTTTTTT	CASSEQEKLFF
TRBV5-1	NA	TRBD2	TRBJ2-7	TGCGCCAGCAGCTTGGGCCCTGGAGGAGCGGGGTCCTACGAGCAGTACTTC	CASSLGPGGAGSYEQYF
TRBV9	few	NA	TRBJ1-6	TGTGCCAGCAGCGTAGGGGCAGTCGATTCACCCCTCCACTTT	CASSVGAVDSPLHF
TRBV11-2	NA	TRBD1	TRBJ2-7	TGTGCCAGCAGCGCCGCAGGGGGCGAGCAGTACTTC	CASSAAGGEQYF
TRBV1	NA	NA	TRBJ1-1	TGCACCAGCAGTGGGCCAGGGGCAGGGGGCCTAGGCACTGAAGCTTTCTTT	CTSSGPGAGGLGTEAFF
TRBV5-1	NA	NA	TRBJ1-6	TGCGCCAGCAGCTCCTCCCGGGGGGCTAATTCACCCCTCCACTTT	CASSSSRGANSPLHF
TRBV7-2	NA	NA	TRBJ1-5	TGTGCCAGCAGCTTAGTGAAAGGGGGGAATCAGCCCCAGCATTTT	CASSLVKGGNQPQHF
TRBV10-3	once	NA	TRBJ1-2	TGTGCCATCAGTGACAGGGGACTGGGTGGCTACACCTTC	CAISDRGLGGYTF
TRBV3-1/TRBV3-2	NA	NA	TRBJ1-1	TGTGCCAGCAGCCGCTCCGACCACCGGGCTGAAGCTTTCTTT	CASSRSDHRAEAFF
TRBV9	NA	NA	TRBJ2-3	TGTGCCAGCGGCTTATCGGTGGAGACAGCTACAGATACGCAGTATTTT	CASGLSVETATDTQYF
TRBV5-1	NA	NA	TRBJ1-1	TGCGCCAGCAGCGGGGGACACACGAACACTGAAGCTTTCTTT	CASSGGHTNTEAFF
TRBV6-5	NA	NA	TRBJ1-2	TGTGCCAGCAGTTACTCTGGCGGGGTTGTCTATGGCTACACCTTC	CASSYSGGVVYGYTF
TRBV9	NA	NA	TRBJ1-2	TGTGCCAGCAGCCAAAGTCGGGACAACAATGGCTACACCTTC	CASSQSRDNNGYTF
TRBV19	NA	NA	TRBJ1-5	TGTGCCAGCCTCCCAACCTCGGGGTTTCAGCCCCAGCATTTT	CASLPTSGFQPQHF
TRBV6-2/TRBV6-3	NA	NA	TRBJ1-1	TGTGCCAGCAGCTTAGGACAGATCACTGAAGCTTTCTTT	CASSLGQITEAFF
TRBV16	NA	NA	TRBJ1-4	TGTGCCAGCAGCCCGGCGCTAAGGAGCGCCTTGTGGTGG	CASSPALRSALWW
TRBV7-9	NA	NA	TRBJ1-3	TGTGCCAGCAGCTTGAGCAGGGGACCTGGAAACACCATATATTTT	CASSLSRGPGNTIYF
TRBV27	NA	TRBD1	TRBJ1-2	TGTGCCAGCAAGGGGACAGGGCGCCTCTATGGCTACACCTTC	CASKGTGRLYGYTF
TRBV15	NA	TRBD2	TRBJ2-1	TGTGCCACCAGCAGAGATTATCAAGCGGGATCCTACAATGAGCAGTTCTTC	CATSRDYQAGSYNEQFF
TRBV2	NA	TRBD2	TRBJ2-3	TGTGCCAGCAGGGGGGGACTAGCGGTGACAGATACGCAGTATTTT	CASRGGLAVTDTQYF
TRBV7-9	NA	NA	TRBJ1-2	TGTGCCAGCAGCTTACTTCCGGCTAGCTATGGCTACACCTTC	CASSLLPASYGYTF
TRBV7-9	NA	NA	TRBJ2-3	TGTGCCAGCAGCCCTAGGATCCTCGGAGATACGCAGTATTTT	CASSPRILGDTQYF
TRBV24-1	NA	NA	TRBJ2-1	TGTGCCACCAGTGATACAGGGTATTGGGAGCAGTTCTTC	CATSDTGYWEQFF